This T cell receptor beta chain was found in a study of blood T cells in healthy people across ages. The authors ran a second PCR of 7 to 11 cycles using a sample-barcoded 5' primer and a J-beta primer mix. One entry per CDR3 protein results from TCRdb running MiXCR on the 5' RACE reads. This sample carries about 720,000 distinct CDR3 sequences, about 24% of them seen once, and the ten largest clones take around a fifth. J gave up 5 bases and V 8 bases, and 6 bases lay outside the gene matches. The V gene's germline CDR1 is DFQATT and CDR2 SNEGSKA (reference sequence). CDR3 length equals 12 residues.

Material for sequencing was blood. The chain links TRBV20-1 to TRBJ2-3; 8 bases are shared with TRBD2. The TCR comes from a man between 65 and 79 years old in good health. Here the CDR3 reads CSTGTSGDTQYF. Here the CDR3 DNA reads TGCAGTACTGGGACTAGTGGAGATACGCAGTATTTT.